Sequencing of this TCR beta chain was carried out in a study of CD8+ T cells in alopecia areata (dated 2018 in TCRdb). Notes on the research overall: The study used high-throughput TCRbeta sequencing to examine T cell clonal expansion in alopecia areata, in both the C3H/HeJ mouse model and human patients. In humans, TCRbeta sequencing was performed on scalp tissue and on sorted CD4+ and CD8+ peripheral blood T cells from healthy controls and from patients with patchy or totalis/universalis alopecia areata. Clonality in the scalp was compared among normal scalp (n=4), patchy alopecia areata scalp (n=8), and alopecia totalis/universalis scalp (n=8). RNA came from the PAXgene miRNA kit for fixed scalp, the miRNeasy kit for PBMCs, and the RNeasy kit for mouse skin. immunoSEQ multiplex PCR using 35 Vbeta forward primers and 13 Jbeta reverse primers was used to amplify TCRbeta CDR3 regions. Broad study findings and their caveats: Scalp TCR repertoire analysis is complicated because resident alphabeta T cells in normal human skin are also sequenced, whereas mouse skin is dominated by gammadelta T cells. Higher clonality and more expanded CD8+ clones were observed in lesional scalp than in normal scalp, particularly in alopecia totalis/universalis, a finding suggestive of antigenic drive. TCR sequences shared between patients were less clear than in mice, possibly partly because of HLA diversity in the patient population.

On this clone: Which antigen it targets is not known. Base qualities are not recorded, but no much larger clone differs from it by a single base.

Libraries were made using the immunoSEQ multiplex PCR assay. For TCR sequencing, RNA was extracted from every sample and reverse transcribed into cDNA to serve as template. SuperScript III was used to make first-strand cDNA, primed with a 2:1 mix of oligo-dT and random hexamers. A synthetic immune receptor repertoire was used to measure amplification bias, and any remaining bias was corrected computationally. In the source study's methods: Raw reads were preprocessed to remove errors, and CDR3 was defined according to IMGT conventions as the region from the conserved cysteine to phenylalanine. Clonality was computed as 1 minus the Shannon entropy, with the entropy normalized by log2 of the number of productive unique TCRs. CD4 or CD8 identity of scalp clones was inferred by cross-referencing scalp TCRbeta sequences with sorted blood CD4 and CD8 repertoires. This is the immuneACCESS table as TCRdb keeps it, with only in-frame sequences that have V and J called. A part of the clones is gone; compared with another copy, unresolved V genes explain less than half, and the rest is unexplained. V and J calls and clone size follow that table, whereas D and trimming were derived from the DNA. The sample table shows about 37,000 clones, and around half are seen once. The ten largest clones capture approximately 1.8% of the sample.

The germline V gene encodes CDR1 SNHLY and CDR2 FYNNEI. Trimming takes 3 bases from V and 1 base from J, and the germline ends sit 13 bases apart. The cysteine opens and the phenylalanine closes a CDR3 of 15 amino acids. The only DNA kept is the CDR3, 45 bases in frame from the first base. In five patients from the biomarker study, CD4+ cells were sorted further to obtain CD25+CD127- cells. Lesional scalp punch biopsies and peripheral blood were collected from alopecia areata patients. After PBMCs were isolated by density centrifugation and stained for CD3, CD4 and CD8, a FACSAria was used to sort CD4+ and CD8+ T cells. The untreated alopecia areata patients were recruited through a multicenter biomarker study.

Sequenced sample: CD4+ Tregs sorted from blood. The rearrangement joined TRBV2 to TRBJ2-7; there is no confident call for the D gene. The TCR comes from a human donor with alopecia areata. CDR3 protein: CASSDGGATSYEQYF. The nucleotide sequence is TGTGCCAGCAGTGATGGCGGTGCTACTTCCTACGAGCAGTACTTC.